A selection of T cell receptor beta chains follows, all from one sample in a study of cytomegalovirus exposure and HLA in healthy donors. Profiled with immunoSEQ multiplex PCR; TCRdb holds only in-frame clones, not every one. Of 250,000 to 350,000 clones listed, roughly 88% are singletons. The material sequenced was PBMCs. The receptors stem from a man aged 35 to 55 in good health and CMV-seropositive. Each CDR3 is given with its conserved first and last residue. The D gene is left open where the match is weak. Clone size is given for some rows only: seen once, a few or many times, or a class if the clone is expanded.

TRBD2	TRBJ2-7	TRBV4-1	NA	TGCGCCAGCAGCCAAGACGGGAGGCCCCACGAGCAGTACTTC	CASSQDGRPHEQYF
NA	TRBJ2-7	TRBV6-6	NA	TGTGCCAGCAGTTACTCGCCGGGAGACTACGAGCAGTACTTC	CASSYSPGDYEQYF
NA	TRBJ2-4	TRBV30	NA	TGTGCCTGTACACAGGGTCTTATGAGTGGGGCCAAAAACATTCAGTACTTC	CACTQGLMSGAKNIQYF
TRBD1	TRBJ2-7	TRBV27	NA	TGTGCCAGCAGTTTAGGTGCTGGGTGGGGACAGGGCTACGAGCAGTACTTC	CASSLGAGWGQGYEQYF
TRBD1	TRBJ1-2	TRBV27	NA	TGTGCCAGCAGTCCCTGGGACAGGGTGGGGGTAATTGGCTACACCTTC	CASSPWDRVGVIGYTF
NA	TRBJ2-7	TRBV5-4	NA	TGTGCCAGCAGCGAGTACCCGCCAATCAGGGCCTACGAGCAGTACTTC	CASSEYPPIRAYEQYF
TRBD1	TRBJ2-7	TRBV10-2	few	TGCGCCAGCAGCGTGCGGACAGGGCTTTCTGTCGACGAGCAGTACTTC	CASSVRTGLSVDEQYF
TRBD1	TRBJ2-3	TRBV28	NA	TGTGCCAGCAGTTCCCGGACAGGGGGTACCACGACAGATACGCAGTATTTT	CASSSRTGGTTTDTQYF
NA	TRBJ2-1	TRBV5-1	NA	TGCGCCAGCAGCGAGAATAGCGCGCCTGGCCACAATGAGCAGTTCTTC	CASSENSAPGHNEQFF
NA	TRBJ2-6	TRBV18	NA	TGTGCCAGCTCACCACGAGGTACTAGTTCTGGGGCCAACGTCCTGACTTTC	CASSPRGTSSGANVLTF
NA	TRBJ2-3	TRBV18	NA	TGTGCCAGCTCACCGGACGTCGGGGGCACAGATACGCAGTATTTT	CASSPDVGGTDTQYF
TRBD1	TRBJ2-1	TRBV11-2	NA	TGTGCCAGCAGCTTAGATCAGGGGGCCTACAATGAGCAGTTCTTC	CASSLDQGAYNEQFF
TRBD2	TRBJ2-1	TRBV5-1	NA	TGCGCCAGCAGCTTGGCCGGGGGGGTTAATATCGATGAGCAGTTCTTC	CASSLAGGVNIDEQFF
NA	TRBJ2-7	TRBV10-3	NA	TGTGCCATCAGCCCAACTACCGGGATCAGCACCTACGAGCAGTACTTC	CAISPTTGISTYEQYF
TRBD1	TRBJ1-1	TRBV14	NA	TGTGCCAGCAGCCAAGATAGACAGGGGGCTACTGAAGCTTTCTTT	CASSQDRQGATEAFF
NA	TRBJ2-7	TRBV5-1	NA	TGCGCCAGCAGGGTAGCGAGAAACTACGAGCAGTACTTC	CASRVARNYEQYF
TRBD1	TRBJ1-4	TRBV28	NA	TGTGCCAGCAGTTCGGGGGACAGGGGCGGCGGAGGTGAAAAACTGTTTTTT	CASSSGDRGGGGEKLFF
TRBD2	TRBJ2-1	TRBV6-1	NA	TGTGCCAGCAGTGGGGGGGGGACTAGACGGAATGAGCAGTTCTTC	CASSGGGTRRNEQFF
TRBD2	TRBJ2-1	TRBV2	once	TGTGCCAGCAGGGGGACTAGCGGGTTGAATGAGCAGTTCTTC	CASRGTSGLNEQFF
NA	TRBJ2-3	TRBV10-1	NA	TGCGCCAGCAGTGAGTCGACTAGGGCAGATACGCAGTATTTT	CASSESTRADTQYF
NA	TRBJ2-5	TRBV6-6	NA	TGTGCCAGCGATAGGCCAGAGGGAGGGGGGCCAGAGACCCAGTACTTC	CASDRPEGGGPETQYF
TRBD1	TRBJ2-3	TRBV5-7	NA	TGTGCCAGCAGCCCACTGACAGGGCGGGTTGTGACAGATACGCAGTATTTT	CASSPLTGRVVTDTQYF
NA	TRBJ2-7	TRBV14	NA	TGTGCCAGCAGCCAAGATCCTCAGGGTTTCAGCGAGCAGTACTTC	CASSQDPQGFSEQYF
NA	TRBJ2-1	TRBV7-8	NA	TGTGCCAGCAGCTTAAGGGGTGAGCAGTTCTTC	CASSLRGEQFF
NA	TRBJ1-1	TRBV13	NA	TGTGCCAGCAGACAATTATTGGGCGGGAAAACCAACACTGAAGCTTTCTTT	CASRQLLGGKTNTEAFF
NA	TRBJ2-1	TRBV27	NA	TGTGCCAGCAGTCCTCTCACTAGGGACAATGAGCAGTTCTTC	CASSPLTRDNEQFF
TRBD1	TRBJ2-7	TRBV5-4	NA	TGTGCCAGCAGCCACAGGGGCCGGAGCTCCTACGAGCAGTACTTC	CASSHRGRSSYEQYF
NA	TRBJ2-2	TRBV28	NA	TGTGCCAGCAGTTTATTCTGGAGCGGGCAGATTAACACCGGGGAGCTGTTTTTT	CASSLFWSGQINTGELFF
NA	TRBJ2-7	TRBV27	once	TGTGCCAGCAGGTCCCGGCCGGGACAATACTCCTACGAGCAGTACTTC	CASRSRPGQYSYEQYF
NA	TRBJ2-7	TRBV10-3	NA	TGTGCCATCAGTTGGGGCGGGGGCAGCTACGAGCAGTACTTC	CAISWGGGSYEQYF
TRBD1	TRBJ1-4	TRBV14	NA	TGTGCCAGCAGCCGCAAGACACGGACAGGGCCCCCCGAAAAACTGTTTTTT	CASSRKTRTGPPEKLFF
NA	TRBJ2-6	TRBV6-5	NA	TGTGCCAGCAGTTCCACCAGGCTGAATGGGCCCAACGTCCTGACTTTC	CASSSTRLNGPNVLTF
TRBD1	TRBJ2-1	TRBV28	NA	TGTGCCAGCAGTTTACGGGACAGGTACAATGAGCAGTTCTTC	CASSLRDRYNEQFF
NA	TRBJ2-3	TRBV9	NA	TGTGCCAGCAGCGTAGACTTCAGCACAGATACGCAGTATTTT	CASSVDFSTDTQYF
NA	TRBJ1-5	TRBV6-5	NA	TGTGCCAGCAGTTATCAGGGGATTGGACAGCCCCAGCATTTT	CASSYQGIGQPQHF
TRBD1	TRBJ2-2	TRBV29-1	NA	TGCAGCGCATCTCCGGGACAGGGGAACACCGGGGAGCTGTTTTTT	CSASPGQGNTGELFF
TRBD2	TRBJ2-5	TRBV13	NA	TGTGCCAGCAGCTTATCGGCGGGAGTCTTCCGAGAGACCCAGTACTTC	CASSLSAGVFRETQYF
TRBD1	TRBJ1-4	TRBV30	NA	TGTGCCTGGAGTTCAGGGGGCGGTGAAAAACTGTTTTTT	CAWSSGGGEKLFF
TRBD2	TRBJ2-4	TRBV19	NA	TGTGCCAGTAGTGACCCCCCTAGCGGCTTAGCCAAAAACATTCAGTACTTC	CASSDPPSGLAKNIQYF
TRBD2	TRBJ2-1	TRBV6-5	NA	TGTGCCAGCAGTTACTCTCGGGAGGGCAATGAGCAGTTCTTC	CASSYSREGNEQFF
TRBD1	TRBJ2-2	TRBV7-3	NA	TGTGCCAGCAGCTGGACAGGGAGGATCGGGGAGCTGTTTTTT	CASSWTGRIGELFF
NA	TRBJ2-7	TRBV27	once	TGTGCCAGCAGACCGACGGACAGTTCCTACGAGCAGTACTTC	CASRPTDSSYEQYF
NA	TRBJ1-4	TRBV15	NA	TGTGCCACCAGCACCGACAGATCAACTAATGAAAAACTGTTTTTT	CATSTDRSTNEKLFF
TRBD1	TRBJ1-1	TRBV5-6	NA	TGTGCCAGCAGCAGAGGCGGGACAGGGATGGCTGAAGCTTTCTTT	CASSRGGTGMAEAFF
TRBD2	TRBJ2-7	TRBV27	NA	TGTGCCAGCAGTAGATTAGCGGGATCTTACGAGCAGTACTTC	CASSRLAGSYEQYF
TRBD2	TRBJ2-7	TRBV27	NA	TGTGCCAGCAGTTTACGGATGTCGGGTACTATGGGGGCTAGCGGGACCTACGAGCAGTACTTC	CASSLRMSGTMGASGTYEQYF
TRBD2	TRBJ2-7	TRBV28	NA	TGTGCCAGCAGTTTCGGGCGGGGGAATCGCTACGAGCAGTACTTC	CASSFGRGNRYEQYF